This TCR beta chain was identified during a study of OX40 agonist ivuxolimab in advanced cancers. Blood was sampled at baseline, cycle 4 day 1, and cycle 7 day 1. The length of the CDR3 is 16 residues. Germline V gene sequence: CDR1 LGHNT, CDR2 FRNRAP. The trim removed 4 bases at V and 3 bases at J, leaving 9 bases unmatched. Remarks on this clone: Its specificity is unknown.

Libraries were prepared by immunoSEQ multiplex PCR; TCRdb keeps only in-frame clonotypes and omits some of them. The sample has tens of thousands of clones, about 88% seen once; the top ten hold approximately 0.28%. Study-wide results and limits: With doses of 0.1 to 3.0 mg/kg, CD4+ and CD8+ blood T cells had undergone clonal expansion by week 6. On average, CD8+ T cells showed a greater number of expanded clones than CD4+. Among the lowest peripheral clonal expansion occurred in 0.1-3.0 mg/kg partial responders.

This chain uses TRBV12-5 with TRBJ1-3; 7 bases align to TRBD1. The receptor was derived from an adult with an advanced solid tumor such as melanoma, head and neck, liver or kidney cancer. The source material was CD4+ or CD8+ T cells sorted from blood, sampled in a trial of the OX40 agonist ivuxolimab. DNA for the CDR3: TGTGCTAGTGGTTCCTCCGGGACAGCCTTTGGAAACACCATATATTTT. Translation: CASGSSGTAFGNTIYF.